These 8 T cell receptor beta chains were sequenced from one sample in a study of early T cells in non-severe SARS-CoV-2 infection. A single record per CDR3 protein comes from TCRdb applying MiXCR to the 5' RACE reads. This table has around 77,000 distinct CDR3 sequences, 13% to 15% appearing once. Sequences were derived from whole blood, sampled at baseline. Receptor source: an adult who was a healthcare worker with PCR-confirmed SARS-CoV-2 infection or an uninfected control (not recorded which).

This clonotype appeared many times. V is TRBV5-1 and J is TRBJ2-5, with 10 bases identical to TRBD2. The CDR3 totals 17 residues. CDR1 is SGHRS and CDR2 is YFSETQ in the germline V gene. After removal of 4 bases from V and 2 bases from J, the junction contained 11 bases not matched to a gene. DNA of the CDR3: TGCGCCAGCAGCCGTTACGATGGTAGCGGGAGGCAAGAGACCCAGTACTTC. Translating it yields CASSRYDGSGRQETQYF.

There are a few counts of this clonotype. V is TRBV24-1 and J is TRBJ2-3; D unresolved. Germline-derived CDR1 and CDR2 are KGHDR and SFDVKD. The V end was cut by 3 bases, the J end by 0 bases, with 9 bases between. The CDR3 runs 15 residues. CDR3 loop: CATSDLASSTDTQYF. CDR3 nucleotides: TGTGCCACCAGTGATCTGGCTTCTAGCACAGATACGCAGTATTTT.

There are a few counts of this clonotype. This rearrangement joins TRBV4-2 to TRBJ2-1; D might be TRBD1 or TRBD2, each matching 5 bases. Germline values: CDR1 LGHNA, CDR2 YNFKEQ. V gave up 0 bases and J gave up 5 bases, with 17 bases separating them. The CDR3 sequence is 17 residues long. The CDR3 is CASSQDLGPAPNNEQFF. In nucleotides, the CDR3 is TGTGCCAGCAGCCAAGATCTGGGACCTGCCCCAAACAATGAGCAGTTCTTC.

The chain has TRBV5-5 and TRBJ1-2; 9 nucleotides align to TRBD1. The CDR3 spans 15 residues. Germline CDR1 and CDR2: SGHKS and YYEKEE (reference sequence). The V and J ends lost 0 bases and 3 bases, in that order; junction bases with no gene match: 3. The CDR3 region is CASSLGQGVDYGYTF. The CDR3 DNA follows: TGTGCCAGCAGCTTGGGACAGGGGGTGGACTATGGCTACACCTTC.

The chain has TRBV6-6 and TRBJ2-6; perhaps TRBD2 as D (5 bases). The CDR3 spans 14 residues. CDR1 is MNHNY and CDR2 is SVGAGI in the germline V gene (reference sequence). V shed 7 bases and J shed 12 bases, with 19 bases lying between them. The CDR3 protein is CASKSPSISTVLTF. CDR3 coding DNA: TGTGCCAGCAAAAGTCCTAGCATTTCTACCGTCCTGACTTTC.

This chain joins TRBV5-4 and TRBJ2-2; 11 nucleotides agree with TRBD2. With 3 bases clipped from V and 3 bases from J, the junction kept 1 base outside the gene matches. The CDR3 is 15 residues long. CDR1 is SGHNT, CDR2 YYREEE, per germline (reference sequence). CDR3 bases: TGTGCCAGCAGCTCGACTAGCGGGGACACCGGGGAGCTGTTTTTT. It encodes CASSSTSGDTGELFF.

The genes are TRBV28 and TRBJ2-7; D is possibly TRBD2 (5 bases). This CDR3 comprises 12 residues. The V end was cut by 6 bases, the J end by 6 bases, with 12 bases between. The germline V gene encodes CDR1 MDHEN and CDR2 SYDVKM. CDR3 nucleotides: TGTGCCAGCAGAACTAGTGGTAGCGAGCAGTACTTC. Protein product: CASRTSGSEQYF.

This clonotype was seen a handful of times. V is TRBV10-3 and J is TRBJ1-4; TRBD1 matches 8 bases. V shed 6 bases and J 0 bases; nucleotides not matched to a gene: 6. Germline V gene sequence: CDR1 ENHRY, CDR2 SYGVKD. This CDR3 has 16 residues. DNA of the CDR3: TGTGCCATCAGCGAGCCGGGACAGGCAACTAATGAAAAACTGTTTTTT. This gives the protein CAISEPGQATNEKLFF.